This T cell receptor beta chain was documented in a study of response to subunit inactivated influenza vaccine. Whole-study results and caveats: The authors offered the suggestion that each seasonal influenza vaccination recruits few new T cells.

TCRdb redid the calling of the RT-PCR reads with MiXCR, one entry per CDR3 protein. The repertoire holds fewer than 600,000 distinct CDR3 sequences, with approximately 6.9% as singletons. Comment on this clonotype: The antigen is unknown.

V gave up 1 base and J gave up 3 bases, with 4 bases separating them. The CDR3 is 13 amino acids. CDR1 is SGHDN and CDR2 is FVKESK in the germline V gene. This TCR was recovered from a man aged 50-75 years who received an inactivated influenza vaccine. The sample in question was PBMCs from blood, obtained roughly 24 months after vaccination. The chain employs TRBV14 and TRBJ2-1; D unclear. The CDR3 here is CASSQVVYNEQFF. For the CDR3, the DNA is TGTGCCAGCAGCCAAGTAGTCTACAATGAGCAGTTCTTC.